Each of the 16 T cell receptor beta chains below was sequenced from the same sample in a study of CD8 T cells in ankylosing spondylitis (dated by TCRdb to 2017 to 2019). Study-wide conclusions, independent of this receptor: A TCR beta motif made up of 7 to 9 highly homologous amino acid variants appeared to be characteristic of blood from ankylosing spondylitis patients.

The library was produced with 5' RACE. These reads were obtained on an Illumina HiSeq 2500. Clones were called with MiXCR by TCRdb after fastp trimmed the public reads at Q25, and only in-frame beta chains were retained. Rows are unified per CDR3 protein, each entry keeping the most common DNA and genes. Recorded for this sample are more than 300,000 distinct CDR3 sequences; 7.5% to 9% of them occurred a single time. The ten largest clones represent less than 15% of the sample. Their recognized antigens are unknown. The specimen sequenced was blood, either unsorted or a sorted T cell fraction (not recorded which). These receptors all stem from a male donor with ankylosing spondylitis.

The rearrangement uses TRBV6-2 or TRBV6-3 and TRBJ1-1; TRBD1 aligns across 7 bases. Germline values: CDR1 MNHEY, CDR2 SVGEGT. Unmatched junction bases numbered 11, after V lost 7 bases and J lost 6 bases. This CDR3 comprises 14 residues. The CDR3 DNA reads TGTGCCAGCACCGAAACAGGGGTGGCGGCTGAAGCTTTCTTT. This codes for CASTETGVAAEAFF.

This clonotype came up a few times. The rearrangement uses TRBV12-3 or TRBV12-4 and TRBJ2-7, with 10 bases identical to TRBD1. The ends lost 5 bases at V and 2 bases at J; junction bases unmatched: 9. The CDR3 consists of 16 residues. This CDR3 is CASSNRDRGLPYEQYF. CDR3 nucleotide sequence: TGTGCCAGCAGTAACCGGGACAGGGGTCTTCCCTACGAGCAGTACTTC.

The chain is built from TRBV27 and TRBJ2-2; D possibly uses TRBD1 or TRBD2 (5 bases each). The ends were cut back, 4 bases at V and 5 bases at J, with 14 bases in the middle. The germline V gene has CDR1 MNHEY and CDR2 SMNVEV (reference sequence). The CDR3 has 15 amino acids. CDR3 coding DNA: TGTGCCAGCAGTTCGGTCGAGGGGAAAACCGGGGAGCTGTTTTTT. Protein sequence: CASSSVEGKTGELFF.

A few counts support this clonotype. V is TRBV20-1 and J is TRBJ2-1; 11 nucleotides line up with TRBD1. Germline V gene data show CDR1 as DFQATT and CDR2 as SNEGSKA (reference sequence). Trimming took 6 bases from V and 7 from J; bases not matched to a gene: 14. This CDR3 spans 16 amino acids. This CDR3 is CSAQDPRTGGWNEQFF. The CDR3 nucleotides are TGCAGTGCCCAAGATCCCCGGACAGGGGGCTGGAATGAGCAGTTCTTC.

The CDR3 DNA is TGCGCCAGCAGCTTGGTCGAGGGCGCGGGGATTAAGCAGTTCTTC. Residues: CASSLVEGAGIKQFF. The rearrangement uses TRBV5-1 and TRBJ2-1, with a tentative D call TRBD2 (6 bases). Trimming took 0 bases from V and 11 from J, leaving 18 bases between them. The germline CDR1 and CDR2 sequences are SGHRS and YFSETQ. The CDR3 covers 15 residues.

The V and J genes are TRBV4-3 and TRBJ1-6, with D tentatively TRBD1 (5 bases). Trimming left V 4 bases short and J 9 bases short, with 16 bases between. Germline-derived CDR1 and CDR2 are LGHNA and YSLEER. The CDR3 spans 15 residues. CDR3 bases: TGCGCCAGCAGCCGGTCGGAGCAGGGTACTTCACCCCTCCACTTT. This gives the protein CASSRSEQGTSPLHF.

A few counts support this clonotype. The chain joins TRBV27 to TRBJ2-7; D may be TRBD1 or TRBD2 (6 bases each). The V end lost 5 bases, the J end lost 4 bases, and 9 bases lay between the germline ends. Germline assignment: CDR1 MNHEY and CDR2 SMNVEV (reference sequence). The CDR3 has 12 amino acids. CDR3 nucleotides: TGTGCCAGCAGTGGGGGGCATTACGAGCAGTACTTC. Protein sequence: CASSGGHYEQYF.

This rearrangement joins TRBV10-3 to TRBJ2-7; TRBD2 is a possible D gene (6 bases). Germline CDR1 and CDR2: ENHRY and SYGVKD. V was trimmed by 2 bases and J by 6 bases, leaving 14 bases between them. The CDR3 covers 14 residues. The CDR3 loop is CAISEPTRGSEQYF. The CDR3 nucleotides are TGTGCCATCAGTGAGCCGACTAGGGGAAGCGAGCAGTACTTC.

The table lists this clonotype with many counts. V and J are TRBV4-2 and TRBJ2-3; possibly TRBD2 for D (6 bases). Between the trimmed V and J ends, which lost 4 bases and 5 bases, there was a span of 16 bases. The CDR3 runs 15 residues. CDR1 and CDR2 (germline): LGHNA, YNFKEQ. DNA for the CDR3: TGTGCCAGCAGCCCTATCGGGGGATCAGGAGATACGCAGTATTTT. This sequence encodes CASSPIGGSGDTQYF.

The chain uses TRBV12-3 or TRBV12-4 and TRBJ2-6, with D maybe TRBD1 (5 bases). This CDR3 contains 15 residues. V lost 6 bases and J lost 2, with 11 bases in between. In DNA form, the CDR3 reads TGTGCCAGCAGGGGGCGCCGGGCTGGGGCCAACGTCCTGACTTTC. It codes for CASRGRRAGANVLTF.

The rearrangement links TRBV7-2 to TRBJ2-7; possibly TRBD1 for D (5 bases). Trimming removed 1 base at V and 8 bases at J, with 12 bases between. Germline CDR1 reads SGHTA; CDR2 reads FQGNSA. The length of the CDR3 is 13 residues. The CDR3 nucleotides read TGTGCCAGCAGCTTAGTAGGGGAAGGGAAGCAGTACTTC. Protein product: CASSLVGEGKQYF.

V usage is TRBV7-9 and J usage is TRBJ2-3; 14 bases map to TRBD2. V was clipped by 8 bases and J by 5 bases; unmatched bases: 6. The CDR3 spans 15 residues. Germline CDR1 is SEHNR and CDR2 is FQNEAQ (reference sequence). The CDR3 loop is CASQQGLAGEDTQYF. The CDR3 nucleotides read TGTGCCAGCCAGCAGGGACTAGCGGGAGAAGATACGCAGTATTTT. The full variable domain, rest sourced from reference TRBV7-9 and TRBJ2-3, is DTGVSQNPRHKITKRGQNVTFRCDPISEHNRLYWYRQTLGQGPEFLTYFQNEAQLEKSRLLSDRFSAERPKGSFSTLEIQRTEQGDSAMYLCASQQGLAGEDTQYFGPGTRLTVL.

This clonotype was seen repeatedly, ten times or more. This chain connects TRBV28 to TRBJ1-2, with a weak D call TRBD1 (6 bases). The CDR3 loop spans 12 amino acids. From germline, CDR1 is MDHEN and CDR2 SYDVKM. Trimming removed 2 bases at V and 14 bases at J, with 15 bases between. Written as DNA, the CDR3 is TGTGCCAGCAGTTTAGGTTTTAGGGGGACAACCTTC. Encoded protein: CASSLGFRGTTF.

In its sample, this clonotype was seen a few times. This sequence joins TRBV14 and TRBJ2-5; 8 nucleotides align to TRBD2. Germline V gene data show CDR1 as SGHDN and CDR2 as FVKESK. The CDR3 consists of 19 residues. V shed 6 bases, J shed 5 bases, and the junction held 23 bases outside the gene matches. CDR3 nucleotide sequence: TGTGCCAGCAGTCAAAGAGGGAGAGCGGGAGTCTCCCGTAAGGAGACCCAGTACTTC. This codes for CASSQRGRAGVSRKETQYF.

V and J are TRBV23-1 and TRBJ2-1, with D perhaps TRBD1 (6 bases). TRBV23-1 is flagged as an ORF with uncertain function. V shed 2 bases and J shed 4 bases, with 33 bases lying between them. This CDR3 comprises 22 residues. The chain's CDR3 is CASSQLGGRGRLPGTFYNEQFF. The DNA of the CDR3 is TGCGCCAGCAGTCAACTTGGCGGCAGGGGTCGCTTGCCTGGTACTTTTTACAATGAGCAGTTCTTC.

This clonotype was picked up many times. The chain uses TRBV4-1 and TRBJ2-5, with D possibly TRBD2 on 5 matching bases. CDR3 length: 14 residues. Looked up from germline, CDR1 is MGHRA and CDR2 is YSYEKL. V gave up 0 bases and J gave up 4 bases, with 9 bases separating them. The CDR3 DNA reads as TGCGCCAGCAGCCAAGAACTAGTCGGAGAGACCCAGTACTTC. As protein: CASSQELVGETQYF.